This paragraph covers one TCR beta chain sequence. Its target is unknown. A multiplex PCR was run with 60 Vbeta primers and 13 Jbeta primers. Sequencing used immunoSEQ multiplex PCR; TCRdb keeps in-frame clones, though not all of them. The sample is made up of 150,000 to 200,000 clones, and the top ten hold over 1% of it. These data come from a study of cytomegalovirus exposure and HLA in healthy donors. Study-wide results and limits: An ancestry cluster, one associated with Asian ancestry, reportedly showed fewer N-insertions than the approximately 650-donor mean in a later analysis. It was reported that TCR beta sequences correctly inferred the HLA-A and HLA-B alleles for most subjects.

V was trimmed by 7 bases and J by 7 bases, leaving 17 bases between them. The CDR3 spans 15 residues. Germline V gene lookup returns CDR1 MNHNY and CDR2 SVGAGI (reference sequence). Sequenced material: PBMCs. The V call is TRBV6-6, the J call TRBJ1-6; a weak D match, TRBD1 (6 bases). The TCR was taken from a woman aged 60-75 years in good health and CMV-seronegative. This chain's CDR3 is CASIGGASSNSPLHF. CDR3 DNA sequence: TGTGCCAGCATTGGGGGGGCATCCTCCAATTCACCCCTCCACTTT.